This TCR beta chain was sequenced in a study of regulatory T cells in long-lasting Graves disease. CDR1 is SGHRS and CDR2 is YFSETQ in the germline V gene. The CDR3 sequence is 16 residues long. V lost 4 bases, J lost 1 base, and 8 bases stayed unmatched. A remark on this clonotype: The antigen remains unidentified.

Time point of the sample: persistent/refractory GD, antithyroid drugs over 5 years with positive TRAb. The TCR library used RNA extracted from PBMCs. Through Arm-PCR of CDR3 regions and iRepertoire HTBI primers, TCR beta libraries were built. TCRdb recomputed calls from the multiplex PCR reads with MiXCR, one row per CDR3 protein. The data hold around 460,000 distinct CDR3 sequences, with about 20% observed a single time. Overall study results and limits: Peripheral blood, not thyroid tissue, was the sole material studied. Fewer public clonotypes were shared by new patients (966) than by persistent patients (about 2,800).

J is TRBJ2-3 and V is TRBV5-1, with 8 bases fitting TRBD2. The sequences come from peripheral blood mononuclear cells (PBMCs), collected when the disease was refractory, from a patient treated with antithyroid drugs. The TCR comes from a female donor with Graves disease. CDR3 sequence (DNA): TGCGCCAGCAGCGCATCAGCGGGGGTCCGCACAGATACGCAGTATTTT. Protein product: CASSASAGVRTDTQYF. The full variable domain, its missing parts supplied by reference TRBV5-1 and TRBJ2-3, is KAGVTQTPRYLIKTRGQQVTLSCSPISGHRSVSWYQQTPGQGLQFLFEYFSETQRNKGNFPGRFSGRQFSNSRSEMNVSTLELGDSALYLCASSASAGVRTDTQYFGPGTRLTVL.